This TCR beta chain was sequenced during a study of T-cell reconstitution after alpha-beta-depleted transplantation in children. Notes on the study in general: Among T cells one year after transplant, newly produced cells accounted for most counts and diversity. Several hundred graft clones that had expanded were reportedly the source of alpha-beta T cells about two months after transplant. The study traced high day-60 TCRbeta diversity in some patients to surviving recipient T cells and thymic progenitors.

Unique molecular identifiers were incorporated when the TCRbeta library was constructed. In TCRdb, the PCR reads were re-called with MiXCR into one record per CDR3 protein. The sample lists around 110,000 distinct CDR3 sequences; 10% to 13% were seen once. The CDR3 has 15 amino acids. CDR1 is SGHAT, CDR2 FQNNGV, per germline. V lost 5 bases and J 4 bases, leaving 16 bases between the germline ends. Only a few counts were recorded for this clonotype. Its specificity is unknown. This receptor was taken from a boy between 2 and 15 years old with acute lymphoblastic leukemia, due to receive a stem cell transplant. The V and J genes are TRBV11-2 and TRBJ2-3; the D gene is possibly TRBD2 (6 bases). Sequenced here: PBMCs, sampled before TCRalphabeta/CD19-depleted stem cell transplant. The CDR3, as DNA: TGTGCCAGCAGCAACCTGGAGGGCCGGGCAGATACGCAGTATTTT. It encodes CASSNLEGRADTQYF.